This TCR beta chain stems from a study of shared clonotypes between healthy human individuals. Across the study: Used for every donor were three CD4 naive, three CD4 memory, two CD8 naive and one CD8 memory plate. Findings of the study overall: Non-shared clonotypes were found to have lower generation probabilities than the clonotypes that were shared by all four of the sorted-subset donors.

A split of CD4+ cells into CD45RA+ naive and CD45RA-negative memory subsets was performed. V was pared by 7 bases and J by 1 base, with 6 bases of the junction left unmatched. CDR1 and CDR2 from the germline V gene are SQVTM and ANQGSEA. The CDR3 sequence is 14 residues long. Note on this clone: Its target is unknown.

Method: immunoSEQ multiplex PCR; TCRdb's copy keeps in-frame clones and lacks some. The data show about 1.5 million clones, about 98% seen once. Specimen: naive CD4+ T cells sorted from blood. Subset in this sample: CD45RA+ positively selected. The chain recombines TRBV29-1 with TRBJ2-3; TRBD1 agrees at 9 bases. The TCR comes from a man aged 30 to 39 in good health. CDR3 sequence: CSGGQGSGTDTQYF. The CDR3 DNA reads as TGCAGCGGCGGACAGGGGTCCGGCACAGATACGCAGTATTTT.